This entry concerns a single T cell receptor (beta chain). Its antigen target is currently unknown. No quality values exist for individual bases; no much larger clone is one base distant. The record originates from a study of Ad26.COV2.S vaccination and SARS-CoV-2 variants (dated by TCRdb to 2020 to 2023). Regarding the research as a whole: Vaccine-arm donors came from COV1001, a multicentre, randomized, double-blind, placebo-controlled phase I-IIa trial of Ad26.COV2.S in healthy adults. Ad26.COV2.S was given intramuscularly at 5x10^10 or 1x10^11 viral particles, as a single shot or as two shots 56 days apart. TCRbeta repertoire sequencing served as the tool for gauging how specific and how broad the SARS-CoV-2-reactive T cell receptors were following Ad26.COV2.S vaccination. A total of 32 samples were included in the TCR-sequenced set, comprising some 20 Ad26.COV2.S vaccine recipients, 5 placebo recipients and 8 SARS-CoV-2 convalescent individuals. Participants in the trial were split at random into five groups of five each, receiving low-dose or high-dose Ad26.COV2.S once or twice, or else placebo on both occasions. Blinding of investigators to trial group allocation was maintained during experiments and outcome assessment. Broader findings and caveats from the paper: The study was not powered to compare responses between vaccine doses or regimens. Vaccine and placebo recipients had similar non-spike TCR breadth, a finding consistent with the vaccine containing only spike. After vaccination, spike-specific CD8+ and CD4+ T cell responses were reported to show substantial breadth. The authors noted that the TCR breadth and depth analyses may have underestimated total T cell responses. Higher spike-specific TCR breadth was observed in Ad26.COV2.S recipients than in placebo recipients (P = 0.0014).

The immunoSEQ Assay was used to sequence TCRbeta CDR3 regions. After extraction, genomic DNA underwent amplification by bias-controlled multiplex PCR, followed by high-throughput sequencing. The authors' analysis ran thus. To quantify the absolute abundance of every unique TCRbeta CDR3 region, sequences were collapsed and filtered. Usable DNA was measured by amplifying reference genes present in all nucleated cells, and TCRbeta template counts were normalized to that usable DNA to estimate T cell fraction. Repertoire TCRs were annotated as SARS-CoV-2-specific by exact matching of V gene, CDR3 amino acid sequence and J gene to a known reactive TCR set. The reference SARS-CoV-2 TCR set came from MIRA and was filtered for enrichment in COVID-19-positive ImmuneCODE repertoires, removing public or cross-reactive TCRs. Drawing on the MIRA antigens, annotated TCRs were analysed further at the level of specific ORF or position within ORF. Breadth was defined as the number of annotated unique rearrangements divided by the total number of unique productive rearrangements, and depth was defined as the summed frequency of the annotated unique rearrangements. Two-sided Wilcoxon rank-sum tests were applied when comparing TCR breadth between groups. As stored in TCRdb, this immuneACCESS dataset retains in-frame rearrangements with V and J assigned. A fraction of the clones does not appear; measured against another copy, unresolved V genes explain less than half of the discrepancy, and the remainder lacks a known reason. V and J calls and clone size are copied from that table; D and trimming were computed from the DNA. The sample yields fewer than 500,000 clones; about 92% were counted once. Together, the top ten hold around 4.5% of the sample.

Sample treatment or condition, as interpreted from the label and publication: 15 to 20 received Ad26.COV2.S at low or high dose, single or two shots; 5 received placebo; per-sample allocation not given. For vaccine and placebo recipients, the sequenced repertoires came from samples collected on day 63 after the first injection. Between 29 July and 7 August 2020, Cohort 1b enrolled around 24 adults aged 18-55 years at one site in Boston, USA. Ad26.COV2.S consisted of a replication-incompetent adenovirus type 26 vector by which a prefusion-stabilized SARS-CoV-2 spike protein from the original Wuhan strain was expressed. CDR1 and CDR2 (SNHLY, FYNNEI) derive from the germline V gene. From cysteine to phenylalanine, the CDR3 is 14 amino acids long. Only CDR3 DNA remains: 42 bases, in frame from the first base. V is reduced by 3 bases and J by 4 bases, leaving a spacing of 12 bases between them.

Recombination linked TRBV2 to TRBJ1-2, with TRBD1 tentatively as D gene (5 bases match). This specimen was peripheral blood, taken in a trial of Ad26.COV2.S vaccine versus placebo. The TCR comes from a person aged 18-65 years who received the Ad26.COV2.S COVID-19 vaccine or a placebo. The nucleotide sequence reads TGTGCCAGCAGTGAGACAGTAAGGGCCTATGGCTACACCTTC. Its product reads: CASSETVRAYGYTF.